These T cell receptor beta chains were read from a single sample in a study of cytomegalovirus exposure and HLA in healthy donors. The assay was immunoSEQ multiplex PCR, and TCRdb's table has in-frame clones only and misses some. This table has 150,000 to 200,000 clones, about 80% appearing once. The sample taken for sequencing was PBMCs. These receptors all stem from a woman in her 40s in good health and CMV-seronegative. Each CDR3 is given with its conserved first and last residue. The order of the fields is J gene, V gene, D gene, clone size, CDR3 length, CDR3 DNA, CDR3 protein. A D gene is named only where the DNA matches it firmly. Not all rows give a size; the values are once, few, many and, for expanded clones, a class.

TRBJ1-5,TRBV21-1,.,.,16,TGTGCCAGCAGCAACGACAAAATAGCGTACAATCAGCCCCAGCATTTT,CASSNDKIAYNQPQHF
TRBJ1-1,TRBV11-3,.,.,13,TGTGCCAGCAGCCAGCAGGGGAACACTGAAGCTTTCTTT,CASSQQGNTEAFF
TRBJ2-2,TRBV2,.,.,17,TGTGCCAGCAGCGTCTTTACTCCAGTATGGAGCTACGGGGAGCTGTTTTTT,CASSVFTPVWSYGELFF
TRBJ2-5,TRBV30,.,.,14,TGTGCCTGGAGTGTACTGCCCGGTCAAGGGAGCCAGTACTTC,CAWSVLPGQGSQYF
TRBJ2-7,TRBV4-2,.,.,14,TGTGCCAGCAGCCAAGAAGCCAGGGACTACGAGCAGTACTTC,CASSQEARDYEQYF
TRBJ1-5,TRBV15,.,.,18,TGTGCCACCAACGATGAGCCGGGAGAGGAGAATAGCAATCAGCCCCAGCATTTT,CATNDEPGEENSNQPQHF
TRBJ2-3,TRBV28,.,.,18,TGTGCCAGCAGTTTTTTAAGGGAGGGGGGCCTTTACACAGATACGCAGTATTTT,CASSFLREGGLYTDTQYF
TRBJ1-1,TRBV30,TRBD1,.,13,TGTGCCTGGAAGAGACAGGGAGTCACTGAAGCTTTCTTT,CAWKRQGVTEAFF
TRBJ2-7,TRBV28,TRBD1,.,15,TGTGCCAGCAGTTTATCCTACAGGGGGCGGTACGAGCAGTACTTC,CASSLSYRGRYEQYF
TRBJ2-7,TRBV5-4,TRBD2,.,16,TGTGCCAGCAGCAGGGGGCGACTAGCGGGTTCCTACGAGCAGTACTTC,CASSRGRLAGSYEQYF
TRBJ2-2,TRBV9,TRBD1,.,17,TGTGCCAGCAGCGTAGCCTCCAGGGGGATTAACACCGGGGAGCTGTTTTTT,CASSVASRGINTGELFF
TRBJ1-2,TRBV5-6,.,.,13,TGTGCCAGCAGCCGGGGTCGCTCCCGCGGCTACACCTTC,CASSRGRSRGYTF
TRBJ1-5,TRBV5-6,.,.,15,TGTGCCAGCAGCCCGTGGAGGAGGGACAATCAGCCCCAGCATTTT,CASSPWRRDNQPQHF
TRBJ2-7,TRBV9,TRBD2,.,14,TGTGCCAGCAGCGTTAGCGGGGGCTCCTACGAGCAGTACTTC,CASSVSGGSYEQYF
TRBJ2-3,TRBV2,TRBD1,few,14,TGTGCCAGCCGACAGGGCTCTAGCACAGATACGCAGTATTTT,CASRQGSSTDTQYF
TRBJ2-2,TRBV4-1,TRBD2,.,14,TGCGCCAGCAGAAGCGGGGGGGGCACCGGGGAGCTGTTTTTT,CASRSGGGTGELFF
TRBJ1-6,TRBV5-1,.,.,14,TGCGCCAGCAGCAAGTCAGGAGGGGATTCACCCCTCCACTTT,CASSKSGGDSPLHF
TRBJ2-3,TRBV5-6,TRBD2,.,15,TGTGCCAGCAGCTCGGGACTAGGAGACAAGGGTACGCAGTATTTT,CASSSGLGDKGTQYF
TRBJ1-3,TRBV6-6,.,.,12,TGTGCCAGCAGTCCCGCTGGAAACACCATATATTTT,CASSPAGNTIYF
TRBJ2-3,TRBV5-8,.,.,14,TGTGCCAGCAGCTTGGAGATCCGGACAGATACGCAGTATTTT,CASSLEIRTDTQYF
TRBJ2-7,TRBV6-5,TRBD1,.,15,TGTGCCAGCAGTTACACCGGGACAGTTCTTTACGAGCAGTACTTC,CASSYTGTVLYEQYF
TRBJ1-5,TRBV15,TRBD1,.,14,TGTGCCACCAGCAGCGACAGGGACAATCAGCCCCAGCATTTT,CATSSDRDNQPQHF
TRBJ1-6,TRBV25-1,.,.,14,TGTGCCAGCAGTGTAGGCACCTCGGGTTCACCCCTCCACTTT,CASSVGTSGSPLHF
TRBJ1-2,TRBV19,.,once,14,TGTGCCAGTCTTTCCTACAGGGACAACTATGGCTACACCTTC,CASLSYRDNYGYTF
TRBJ1-1,TRBV9,.,once,14,TGTGCCAGCAGCGTAGCTGAGCGTTACACTGAAGCTTTCTTT,CASSVAERYTEAFF
TRBJ2-1,TRBV5-5,.,.,16,TGTGCCAGCAGCTCCCTGGTGGGCAAATCCTACAATGAGCAGTTCTTC,CASSSLVGKSYNEQFF
TRBJ2-7,TRBV6-5,.,.,13,TGTGCCAGCAGTCTTCCCTTTAGCTACGAGCAGTACTTC,CASSLPFSYEQYF
TRBJ2-2,TRBV5-6,TRBD2,.,12,TGTGCCAGCACGCGGGGGACCGGGGAGCTGTTTTTT,CASTRGTGELFF
TRBJ2-1,TRBV7-2,.,.,15,TGTGCCAGCAGCTCCGTAGGTAGCGTCTACAATGAGCAGTTCTTC,CASSSVGSVYNEQFF
TRBJ2-5,TRBV5-1,TRBD2,.,15,TGCGCCAGCAGCCGGACTAGCGGGGAGGGGGAGACCCAGTACTTC,CASSRTSGEGETQYF
TRBJ2-7,TRBV19,TRBD1,.,15,TGTGCCAGTAGTTCCGGGACAGGGGGAATATACGAGCAGTACTTC,CASSSGTGGIYEQYF
TRBJ1-1,TRBV27,.,.,16,TGTGCCAGCAGTTTATTAACAGGGATTCGGAACACTGAAGCTTTCTTT,CASSLLTGIRNTEAFF
TRBJ2-7,TRBV4-1,.,.,15,TGCGCCAGCAGCCAAGTCGCTAGCGACTCCTACGAGCAGTACTTC,CASSQVASDSYEQYF
TRBJ1-1,TRBV30,.,.,13,TGTGCCTGGAGTGTATTCTCAGGGGTTGAAGCTTTCTTT,CAWSVFSGVEAFF
TRBJ2-7,TRBV27,.,.,14,TGTGCCAGCAGTTTACAGGGAATTTCCTACGAGCAGTACTTC,CASSLQGISYEQYF
TRBJ2-3,TRBV5-1,TRBD2,.,14,TGCGCCAGCAGCTACACTAGCGGGGTCGGTACGCAGTATTTT,CASSYTSGVGTQYF
TRBJ2-1,TRBV7-2,.,once,16,TGTGCCAGCAGCTTAGCGGGGGGGCGGTCTCAGAATGAGCAGTTCTTC,CASSLAGGRSQNEQFF
TRBJ2-1,TRBV11-2,TRBD1,.,14,TGTGCCAGCACCACCACAGGGGGGTACAATGAGCAGTTCTTC,CASTTTGGYNEQFF
TRBJ1-6,TRBV6-1,.,few,16,TGTGCCAGCAGTGAATCTACCGGGTTCCTAAATTCACCCCTCCACTTT,CASSESTGFLNSPLHF
TRBJ1-5,TRBV2,TRBD1,.,14,TGTGCCAGCAGTTGGGACAGGTGGAAGGGAGCCCAGCATTTT,CASSWDRWKGAQHF
TRBJ1-1,TRBV27,.,.,11,TGTGCCAGCAGCCCGGGGACTGAAGCTTTCTTT,CASSPGTEAFF
TRBJ2-1,TRBV11-1,.,.,14,TGTGCCAGCGGGCGGGACCGTACCTACAATGAGCAGTTCTTC,CASGRDRTYNEQFF